This T cell receptor (beta chain) was profiled in a study of T-cell reconstitution after alpha-beta-depleted transplantation in children. Unique molecular identifiers were incorporated when the TCRbeta library was constructed. TCRdb analysed the PCR reads with MiXCR anew, one entry per CDR3 protein. The sample lists a few hundred thousand distinct CDR3 sequences; around 18% were seen once. The CDR3 has 13 residues. V dropped 4 bases and J dropped 6 bases, with 13 bases sitting between them. Per the germline V gene, CDR1 is SGHTA and CDR2 is FQGNSA. In this sample, this clonotype turned up a few times.

The receptor comes from a human donor who donated a stem cell graft to a child with acute lymphoblastic leukemia. The sample consisted of PBMCs from the stem cell graft donor, taken from the stem cell graft. The chain employs TRBV7-2 and TRBJ2-7; maybe TRBD2 (5 bases). DNA for the CDR3: TGTGCCAGCAGCTGGGAGAGTGAGGTCGAGCAGTACTTC. Its translation is CASSWESEVEQYF.